Listed below are T cell receptor beta chains from one sample, sequenced in a study of graft-versus-host responses after intestinal transplantation. For these TCRs, the target antigens are not known. Method: immunoSEQ multiplex PCR; TCRdb's copy keeps in-frame clones and lacks some. The sample lists some 92,000 clones, over 85% seen once, with approximately 0.3% in the top ten. The specimen was unstimulated CD4+ T cells sorted from spleen or lymph node cells, collected before intestinal transplant. These receptors were taken from a human donor who received an intestinal transplant. Each CDR3 is given without its conserved first and last residue. Fields, in order: J gene, V gene, CDR3 protein.

TRBJ2-1 | TRBV30 | ASTPQGTGAYNEQF
TRBJ2-5 | TRBV19 | ASSPKALAGGPRETQY
TRBJ2-2 | TRBV6-1 | ASILRQGSGELF
TRBJ1-1 | TRBV29-1 | SGRGGQTNTEAF
TRBJ2-1 | TRBV5-4 | ASTPKTGAAEQF
TRBJ2-5 | TRBV30 | AWTRSQPPTQY
TRBJ2-5 | TRBV28 | ASPSSAGTQY
TRBJ2-2 | TRBV19 | ASSLDRGLGGELF
TRBJ2-7 | TRBV6-5 | ASRSLLGEQY
TRBJ1-4 | TRBV6-6 | ASKRGTGFNEKLF
TRBJ1-2 | TRBV6-5 | ASSYAQGNYGYT
TRBJ2-3 | TRBV6-5 | ASSPESRDRQY
TRBJ2-5 | TRBV5-1 | ASSLVDGQETQY
TRBJ2-3 | TRBV4-1 | ASSQIGTGKRTDTQY
TRBJ1-1 | TRBV7-2 | ASSLAGYDRDTEAF
TRBJ2-1 | TRBV19 | ASTTIRGNNEQF
TRBJ2-7 | TRBV5-4 | ASSLGGLAGGPGYEQY
TRBJ2-5 | TRBV29-1 | SVEKETQY
TRBJ2-3 | TRBV28 | ASSFLSTDTQY
TRBJ1-4 | TRBV27 | ASSPSLQGRGNEKLF
TRBJ2-5 | TRBV27 | ASSKQGKETQY
TRBJ1-1 | TRBV5-5 | ASSPQDRVNTEAF